This TCR beta chain was documented in a study of blood T cell repertoires in COVID-19. Study-wide context: Samples taken during acute and convalescent COVID-19 were collected in the United States, Italy and Spain. From T cells, B-cell-depleted T cells, or PBMCs came the material, which was cDNA or gDNA.

By share of the sample, this clone is medium-sized. In the source study's methods: Estimated nucleated cell counts came from reference gene primer amplification. Sequencing was performed with immunoSEQ multiplex PCR; in TCRdb, only in-frame clones are kept and a portion is missing. The V and J calls and the clone size are those of that table, but D and trimming were determined from the DNA. The sample holds 150,000 or so clones, over 60% seen once. J was trimmed by 5 bases and V by 6 bases; bases with no gene match: 3. The CDR3 extends over 14 amino acids. V is TRBV23-1 and J is TRBJ1-6; 8 bases are shared with TRBD1. TRBV23-1 is annotated as an ORF whose role is uncertain. Sequenced sample: peripheral blood. This clonotype was sampled from a woman older than 75 with active or convalescent COVID-19. CDR3 DNA: TGCGCCAGCAGGGAGGACAGGGATAATTCACCCCTCCACTTT. This gives the protein CASREDRDNSPLHF.